Listed here are 25 T cell receptor beta chains from one sample, sequenced in a study of blood T cells in healthy people across ages. Primed by a sample-barcoded 5' primer and a J-beta primer mix, a second PCR proceeded for 7 to 11 cycles. TCRdb fed the 5' RACE reads into MiXCR, producing one record per CDR3 protein. Of some 700,000 distinct CDR3 sequences listed, around 46% are singletons. Sequencing was carried out using blood. The source of these receptors is a woman aged 55-69 years in good health.

This clonotype came up a few times. V is TRBV7-2 and J is TRBJ2-7; 7 nucleotides line up with TRBD1. The CDR3 covers 13 residues. The germline V gene has CDR1 SGHTA and CDR2 FQGNSA. Trimming at V came to 4 bases and at J to 1 base, leaving 1 base not matched to a gene. CDR3 sequence: CASSWGQSYEQYF. The CDR3 nucleotides read TGTGCCAGCAGCTGGGGACAGTCCTACGAGCAGTACTTC. Full variable domain (rest looked up from reference TRBV7-2 and TRBJ2-7): GAGVSQSPSNKVTEKGKDVELRCDPISGHTALYWYRQSLGQGLEFLIYFQGNSAPDKSGLPSDRFSAERTGGSVSTLTIQRTQQEDSAVYLCASSWGQSYEQYFGPGTRLTVT.

This rearrangement joins TRBV25-1 to TRBJ1-1; 8 bases agree with TRBD1. CDR1 is MGHDK and CDR2 is SYGVNS in the germline V gene. The V gene end was trimmed by 4 bases and the J gene end by 3 bases; junction bases not matched to a gene: 7. This CDR3 has 15 amino acids. The CDR3: CASSVITGGDTEAFF. CDR3 bases: TGTGCCAGCAGTGTCATAACAGGGGGAGACACTGAAGCTTTCTTT.

This clonotype was observed many times. The chain carries TRBV7-9 and TRBJ2-7; D is possibly TRBD2 (6 bases). The germline gives CDR1 SEHNR, CDR2 FQNEAQ (reference sequence). This CDR3 has 15 residues. The V gene lost 6 bases and the J gene lost 0 bases, with 15 bases spanning the gap. CDR3 loop: CASSRDSYSSYEQYF. Here the CDR3 DNA reads TGTGCCAGCAGTCGGGACTCCTACAGCTCCTACGAGCAGTACTTC. Full variable domain (rest looked up from reference TRBV7-9 and TRBJ2-7): DTGVSQNPRHKITKRGQNVTFRCDPISEHNRLYWYRQTLGQGPEFLTYFQNEAQLEKSRLLSDRFSAERPKGSFSTLEIQRTEQGDSAMYLCASSRDSYSSYEQYFGPGTRLTVT.

This clonotype was observed a handful of times. This may be a read error: a much more frequent sequence differs by one nucleotide. V and J are TRBV20-1 and TRBJ2-5; no definite D call. CDR1 is DFQATT, CDR2 SNEGSKA, per germline (reference sequence). This CDR3 has 15 residues. V was trimmed by 6 bases and J by 11 bases, leaving 28 bases between them. The CDR3 DNA reads TGCAGTGCGGGAAATCCTGGCGGACCTAACAATGAGCAGTACTTC. Amino acid sequence: CSAGNPGGPNNEQYF.

DNA of the CDR3: TGTGCCAGCAGTCCCGCCCAGGATACGAACACCGGGGAGCTGTTTTTT. Translating gives CASSPAQDTNTGELFF. The V call is TRBV5-5, the J call TRBJ2-2; D gene unclear. Germline CDR1 reads SGHKS; CDR2 reads YYEKEE (reference sequence). The length of the CDR3 is 16 residues. Trimming shortened V by 5 bases and J by 0 bases, and 14 bases separated the two germline ends.

The gene calls are TRBV7-9 and TRBJ1-5; TRBD1 might be the D (5 bases). CDR3 length equals 15 residues. CDR1 is SEHNR and CDR2 is FQNEAQ in the germline V gene (reference sequence). V was shortened by 1 base and J by 7 bases, with 14 bases between the two germline ends. The CDR3 region is CASSLVGEAGQPQHF. The CDR3 nucleotides read TGTGCCAGCAGCTTAGTAGGGGAGGCTGGGCAGCCCCAGCATTTT.

The chain combines TRBV28 with TRBJ1-5; 9 bases are a match to TRBD1. Trimming took 7 bases from V and 5 from J; bases not matched to a gene: 6. CDR1 is MDHEN, CDR2 SYDVKM, per germline. The CDR3 spans 14 residues. This chain's CDR3 is CASNTGGADQPQHF. The CDR3 DNA follows: TGTGCCAGCAACACAGGGGGCGCAGATCAGCCCCAGCATTTT.

This rearrangement joins TRBV20-1 to TRBJ1-5; 7 bases align to TRBD1. V shed 3 bases, J shed 6 bases, and the junction held 8 bases outside the gene matches. The CDR3 is 14 residues long. CDR1 and CDR2 from the germline V gene are DFQATT and SNEGSKA (reference sequence). CDR3 coding DNA: TGCAGTGCTAGGATAACAGGGGTGGGTCAGCCCCAGCATTTT. Its translation is CSARITGVGQPQHF.

The V call is TRBV18, the J call TRBJ2-7, with 9 bases lining up with TRBD2. Germline-derived CDR1 and CDR2 are KGHSH and LQKENI. After removal of 6 bases from V and 7 bases from J, the junction contained 16 bases not matched to a gene. There are 16 residues in the CDR3. The CDR3 region is CASSLGSLLAGDEQYF. The CDR3 region has the DNA TGTGCCAGCTCCCTGGGATCATTACTAGCGGGTGATGAGCAGTACTTC.

This chain uses TRBV29-1 with TRBJ2-5; 7 nucleotides agree with TRBD2. This CDR3 comprises 14 residues. Germline CDR1 and CDR2: SQVTM and ANQGSEA. J gave up 11 bases and V 7 bases, and 19 bases lay outside the gene matches. The CDR3 loop is CSAPTGGSYNEQYF. CDR3 nucleotide sequence: TGCAGCGCACCGACCGGCGGGAGTTACAATGAGCAGTACTTC.

The sample holds a few counts of this clonotype. The V and J genes are TRBV29-1 and TRBJ1-2; 9 bases line up with TRBD1. V shed 4 bases and J 1 base; nucleotides not matched to a gene: 4. The germline V gene has CDR1 SQVTM and CDR2 ANQGSEA. This CDR3 contains 14 residues. The CDR3 sequence is CSVGTGAINYGYTF. In nucleotides, the CDR3 is TGCAGCGTTGGGACAGGGGCAATTAACTATGGCTACACCTTC.

The chain links TRBV6-2 or TRBV6-3 to TRBJ2-2; 9 nucleotides align to TRBD2. This CDR3 has 16 amino acids. Germline V gives CDR1 MNHEY, CDR2 SVGEGT. Trimming took 2 bases from V and 4 from J; bases not matched to a gene: 5. In DNA, the CDR3 is TGTGCCAGCAGTTACCGGGGACTAGCAACCACCGGGGAGCTGTTTTTT. Protein product: CASSYRGLATTGELFF.

V is TRBV19 and J is TRBJ2-5; D might be TRBD1 or TRBD2, each matching 5 bases. CDR1 and CDR2 from the germline V gene are LNHDA and SQIVND (reference sequence). V lost 1 base, J lost 1 base, and 10 bases lay in between. This CDR3 has 15 amino acids. CDR3: CASSIARDRQETQYF. Written as DNA, the CDR3 is TGTGCCAGTAGTATAGCCCGGGACCGCCAAGAGACCCAGTACTTC.

The chain carries TRBV11-2 and TRBJ2-7, with unresolved D. The length of the CDR3 is 15 residues. Germline CDR1 and CDR2: SGHAT and FQNNGV. Trimming removed 0 bases at V and 0 bases at J, with 9 bases between. This CDR3 reads CASSLDGWSSYEQYF. The CDR3 bases are TGTGCCAGCAGCTTAGACGGGTGGAGCTCCTACGAGCAGTACTTC.

The genes are TRBV5-1 and TRBJ2-7; perhaps TRBD1 as D (6 bases). The V end lost 4 bases, the J end lost 7 bases, and 15 bases lay between the germline ends. This CDR3 contains 13 residues. CDR1 is SGHRS and CDR2 is YFSETQ in the germline V gene. The CDR3 reads CASSLDRSGEQYF. Here the CDR3 DNA reads TGCGCCAGCAGCCTAGACAGGTCGGGGGAGCAGTACTTC.

This rearrangement joins TRBV28 to TRBJ2-2, with no clear D. The V end lost 8 bases, the J end lost 0 bases, and 7 bases lay between the germline ends. Germline V lookup: CDR1 MDHEN, CDR2 SYDVKM. The CDR3 is 13 residues long. DNA of the CDR3: TGTGCCAGCCTGCTAGCGAACACCGGGGAGCTGTTTTTT. Protein product: CASLLANTGELFF.

The DNA of the CDR3 is TGCAGCGTCAAACAGAACCAAGAGACCCAGTACTTC. This sequence encodes CSVKQNQETQYF. This chain connects TRBV29-1 to TRBJ2-5; D gene unclear. The CDR3 spans 12 residues. CDR1 is SQVTM and CDR2 is ANQGSEA in the germline V gene. With 6 bases removed from V and 0 bases from J, the gap between germline ends came to 8 bases.

This CDR3 reads CASSATSGGSYEQYF. The CDR3 DNA reads as TGCGCCAGCAGCGCGACTAGCGGGGGGTCTTACGAGCAGTACTTC. The chain combines TRBV5-1 with TRBJ2-5; 13 bases map to TRBD2. The J call may be incorrect, as the DNA end agrees better with TRBJ2-7. This CDR3 region has 15 residues. Germline V gives CDR1 SGHRS, CDR2 YFSETQ.

The gene calls are TRBV4-1 and TRBJ2-7; D is perhaps TRBD2 (6 bases). The V gene lost 1 base and the J gene lost 3 bases, with 22 bases spanning the gap. This CDR3 contains 18 residues. Germline loops: CDR1 MGHRA, CDR2 YSYEKL. The CDR3 DNA is TGCGCCAGCAGCCAAGGTCGCGAACGGGGGTTTAGGGTCTACGAGCAGTACTTC. It encodes CASSQGRERGFRVYEQYF.

The chain uses TRBV7-9 and TRBJ2-5; either TRBD1 or TRBD2 may fit D (5 bases each). The V end was cut by 5 bases, the J end by 4 bases, with 14 bases between. The germline V gene encodes CDR1 SEHNR and CDR2 FQNEAQ (reference sequence). The CDR3 is 14 residues long. The CDR3 region is CASSRDLNRETQYF. DNA of the CDR3: TGTGCCAGCAGCCGGGACCTTAACAGAGAGACCCAGTACTTC.

CDR3 loop: CSARTGGTWDQPQHF. DNA of the CDR3: TGCAGTGCTAGGACGGGAGGGACTTGGGATCAGCCCCAGCATTTT. The gene calls are TRBV20-1 and TRBJ1-5; D is perhaps TRBD1 (5 bases). Germline V gives CDR1 DFQATT, CDR2 SNEGSKA (reference sequence). Trimming removed 3 bases from V and 5 bases from J, with 17 bases in between. The CDR3 extends over 15 amino acids.

This clonotype was counted a few times. This chain uses TRBV20-1 with TRBJ2-7; 9 bases map to TRBD1. Germline-derived CDR1 and CDR2 are DFQATT and SNEGSKA (reference sequence). CDR3 length equals 11 residues. The CDR3 nucleotides are TGCACCTGGACAGGGGACTACGAGCAGTACTTC. It translates to CTWTGDYEQYF.

This clonotype has a count of ten or more. CDR3 residues: CSASSGTSSTDTQYF. CDR3 coding DNA: TGCAGTGCTAGTTCCGGGACTAGCTCGACAGATACGCAGTATTTT. This sequence joins TRBV20-1 and TRBJ2-3, with 9 bases aligning to TRBD2. The CDR3 sequence is 15 residues long. The germline V gene has CDR1 DFQATT and CDR2 SNEGSKA (reference sequence). V lost 3 bases, J lost 3 bases, and 7 bases stayed unmatched.

The V gene is TRBV20-1, the J gene TRBJ2-5; 7 positions match TRBD2. The junction had 13 bases not matched to a gene; V was cut back by 3 bases and J by 0 bases. CDR1 DFQATT and CDR2 SNEGSKA come from the germline V gene (reference sequence). This CDR3 comprises 17 residues. In DNA, the CDR3 is TGCAGTGCTAGGGATCCGGTGAGCGGGAAGCACCAAGAGACCCAGTACTTC. It codes for CSARDPVSGKHQETQYF.

The V call is TRBV2, the J call TRBJ2-4; TRBD2 matches at 10 bases. The end of the DNA is better explained by TRBJ2-7, so the J call may be wrong. The germline CDR1 and CDR2 sequences are SNHLY and FYNNEI. This CDR3 is built from 15 residues. CDR3 bases: TGTGCCAGCGGGCGGGTGGCTAGCGGGAGTAACGAGCAGTACTTC. It encodes CASGRVASGSNEQYF.